The TCR beta chain described here comes from a study of cytomegalovirus exposure and HLA in healthy donors. The study ran its PCR with 60 Vbeta and 13 Jbeta primers. Sequencing was performed with immunoSEQ multiplex PCR; in TCRdb, only in-frame clones are kept and a portion is missing. The sample has approximately 160,000 clones; 60% to 80% are singletons. Looked up from germline, CDR1 is KGHSH and CDR2 is LQKENI. Trimming shortened V by 3 bases and J by 1 base, and 12 bases separated the two germline ends. CDR3 size: 15 residues. This clonotype was sampled from a woman between 45 and 60 years old in good health and CMV-seropositive. The chain joins TRBV18 to TRBJ1-1; D might be TRBD1 (6 bases). The specimen was PBMCs. CDR3 nucleotide sequence: TGTGCCAGCTCACCTTCTACAGGGAGGAACACTGAAGCTTTCTTT. This encodes CASSPSTGRNTEAFF.